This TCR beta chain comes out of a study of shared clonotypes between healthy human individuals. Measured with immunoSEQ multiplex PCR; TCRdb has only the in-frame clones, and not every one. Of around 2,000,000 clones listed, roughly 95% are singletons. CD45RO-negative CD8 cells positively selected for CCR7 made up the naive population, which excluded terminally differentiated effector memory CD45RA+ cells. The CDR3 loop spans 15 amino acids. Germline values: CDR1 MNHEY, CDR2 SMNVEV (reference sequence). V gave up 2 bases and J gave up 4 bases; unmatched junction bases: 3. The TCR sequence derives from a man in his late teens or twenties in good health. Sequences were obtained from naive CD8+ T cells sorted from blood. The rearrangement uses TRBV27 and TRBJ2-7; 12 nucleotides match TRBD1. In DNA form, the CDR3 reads TGTGCCAGCAGTTTAGGGGACAGGGGGCTGTACGAGCAGTACTTC. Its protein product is CASSLGDRGLYEQYF.